The rows below give T cell receptor beta chains drawn from one sample of a study of cytomegalovirus exposure and HLA in healthy donors. Data came from immunoSEQ multiplex PCR; TCRdb stores just in-frame clones and leaves some out. The table shows about 340,000 clones, with 86% occurring only once. Material: PBMCs. These TCRs come from a woman between 18 and 29 years old in good health and CMV-seronegative. The CDR3 runs from the conserved cysteine through the conserved F or W. Each record gives: CDR3 protein, CDR3 DNA, D gene, V gene, clone size, J gene. D genes are given only for firm matches. Size is omitted from some rows. Given values are once, few, many or a class for expanded clones.

cdr3_aa: CASSHGDNTEAFF
cdr3_nt: TGCGCCAGCAGCCACGGAGACAACACTGAAGCTTTCTTT
d_call: -
v_call: TRBV4-3
clone_size: -
j_call: TRBJ1-1

cdr3_aa: CASSQEGQGGRRNQPQHF
cdr3_nt: TGTGCCAGCAGCCAAGAGGGGCAGGGGGGAAGGCGCAATCAGCCCCAGCATTTT
d_call: TRBD1
v_call: TRBV4-2
clone_size: -
j_call: TRBJ1-5

cdr3_aa: CASSLGRDGELFF
cdr3_nt: TGCGCCAGCAGCTTGGGCAGGGACGGGGAGCTGTTTTTT
d_call: -
v_call: TRBV5-1
clone_size: -
j_call: TRBJ2-2

cdr3_aa: CATSSRDRGDYGYTF
cdr3_nt: TGTGCCACCAGCTCCCGGGACAGGGGGGACTATGGCTACACCTTC
d_call: TRBD1
v_call: TRBV15
clone_size: -
j_call: TRBJ1-2

cdr3_aa: CASSLMGSQGGYTF
cdr3_nt: TGTGCCAGCAGCTTAATGGGGAGCCAAGGGGGCTACACCTTC
d_call: -
v_call: TRBV5-4
clone_size: -
j_call: TRBJ1-2

cdr3_aa: CASSQGTSGTTDTQYF
cdr3_nt: TGCGCCAGCAGCCAAGGGACTAGCGGGACAACAGATACGCAGTATTTT
d_call: TRBD2
v_call: TRBV4-1
clone_size: -
j_call: TRBJ2-3

cdr3_aa: CSVEDDGRGLEQYF
cdr3_nt: TGCAGCGTTGAAGACGATGGCAGGGGGCTCGAGCAGTACTTC
d_call: TRBD1
v_call: TRBV29-1
clone_size: -
j_call: TRBJ2-7

cdr3_aa: CASRDSNTEAFF
cdr3_nt: TGTGCCTCGCGAGACTCGAACACTGAAGCTTTCTTT
d_call: -
v_call: TRBV25-1
clone_size: once
j_call: TRBJ1-1

cdr3_aa: CASSYRGGGYTF
cdr3_nt: TGTGCCAGCAGTTACAGAGGGGGTGGCTACACCTTC
d_call: -
v_call: TRBV6-5
clone_size: -
j_call: TRBJ1-2

cdr3_aa: CASRTGGGYGYTF
cdr3_nt: TGTGCCAGCAGGACAGGGGGCGGCTATGGCTACACCTTC
d_call: TRBD1
v_call: TRBV2
clone_size: -
j_call: TRBJ1-2

cdr3_aa: CASRTSGTGARELFF
cdr3_nt: TGTGCCAGCAGGACTAGCGGGACGGGGGCCAGGGAGCTGTTTTTT
d_call: TRBD2
v_call: TRBV6-5
clone_size: -
j_call: TRBJ2-2

cdr3_aa: CASSHLAGGNEQYF
cdr3_nt: TGTGCCAGCAGCCACCTAGCGGGAGGCAACGAGCAGTACTTC
d_call: TRBD2
v_call: TRBV6-6
clone_size: -
j_call: TRBJ2-7

cdr3_aa: CASSLGDSSYEQYF
cdr3_nt: TGCGCCAGCAGCTTGGGGGACTCCTCCTACGAGCAGTACTTC
d_call: -
v_call: TRBV5-1
clone_size: -
j_call: TRBJ2-7

cdr3_aa: CASSLSSAGDYEQYF
cdr3_nt: TGTGCCAGCAGTTTAAGTTCGGCGGGAGACTACGAGCAGTACTTC
d_call: TRBD2
v_call: TRBV28
clone_size: few
j_call: TRBJ2-7

cdr3_aa: CASSIREGTGELFF
cdr3_nt: TGTGCCAGCAGCATAAGGGAGGGGACCGGGGAGCTGTTTTTT
d_call: TRBD2
v_call: TRBV7-6
clone_size: few
j_call: TRBJ2-2

cdr3_aa: CASSLVTGGEQFF
cdr3_nt: TGTGCCAGCAGCTTGGTAACGGGTGGAGAGCAGTTCTTC
d_call: -
v_call: TRBV5-4
clone_size: -
j_call: TRBJ2-1

cdr3_aa: CASKGDRSYEQYF
cdr3_nt: TGCGCCAGCAAGGGGGATCGCTCCTACGAGCAGTACTTC
d_call: -
v_call: TRBV5-1
clone_size: -
j_call: TRBJ2-7

cdr3_aa: CAWSQGVGAPRAEAFF
cdr3_nt: TGTGCCTGGAGCCAAGGGGTTGGGGCTCCCAGGGCTGAAGCTTTCTTT
d_call: -
v_call: TRBV30
clone_size: -
j_call: TRBJ1-1

cdr3_aa: CASSLAWRAGELFF
cdr3_nt: TGTGCCAGCAGCTTAGCTTGGAGGGCCGGGGAGCTGTTTTTT
d_call: -
v_call: TRBV7-8
clone_size: few
j_call: TRBJ2-2

cdr3_aa: CASSLGGQTNEQFF
cdr3_nt: TGCGCCAGCAGCTTAGGGGGACAAACCAATGAGCAGTTCTTC
d_call: -
v_call: TRBV5-1
clone_size: -
j_call: TRBJ2-1

cdr3_aa: CATSRDQELMNTGELFF
cdr3_nt: TGTGCCACCAGCAGAGATCAAGAGCTGATGAACACCGGGGAGCTGTTTTTT
d_call: -
v_call: TRBV15
clone_size: -
j_call: TRBJ2-2

cdr3_aa: CASSPQEFQETQYF
cdr3_nt: TGTGCCAGCTCACCCCAGGAATTCCAAGAGACCCAGTACTTC
d_call: -
v_call: TRBV18
clone_size: -
j_call: TRBJ2-5